Listed below are T cell receptor beta chains from one sample, sequenced in a study of OX40 agonist ivuxolimab in advanced cancers. TCRdb keeps only in-frame clones here, not all; method: immunoSEQ multiplex PCR. The sample consists of fewer than 65,000 clones, approximately 90% of them appearing once. The specimen comprised CD4+ or CD8+ T cells sorted from blood, sampled in a trial of the OX40 agonist ivuxolimab. The source of these receptors is an adult with an advanced solid tumor such as melanoma, head and neck, liver or kidney cancer. Each CDR3 is given with its conserved first and last residue. The order of the fields is J gene, clone size, V gene, D gene, CDR3 DNA, CDR3 protein. The D gene is left open where the match is weak. Clone size is stated in some rows and not others, as once, few, many or a class when expanded.

j_gene: TRBJ2-5
abundance: -
v_gene: TRBV29-1
d_gene: TRBD2
CDR3nt: TGCAGCGTTGTGACCCTTAGCGGGGGGGCCCTTGAGACCCAGTACTTC
CDR3aa: CSVVTLSGGALETQYF

j_gene: TRBJ2-1
abundance: -
v_gene: TRBV9
d_gene: TRBD1
CDR3nt: TGTGCCAGCAGCGCAGCAGGACTCCAGGGGGATGAGCAGTTCTTC
CDR3aa: CASSAAGLQGDEQFF

j_gene: TRBJ1-4
abundance: -
v_gene: TRBV28
d_gene: -
CDR3nt: TGTGCCAGCAGTTTTGGTGGGACTAATGAAAAACTGTTTTTT
CDR3aa: CASSFGGTNEKLFF

j_gene: TRBJ2-1
abundance: -
v_gene: TRBV19
d_gene: TRBD1
CDR3nt: TGTGCCAGTAGCCACCGCTCGACAGGGGGCGTCTACAATGAGCAGTTCTTC
CDR3aa: CASSHRSTGGVYNEQFF

j_gene: TRBJ2-7
abundance: -
v_gene: TRBV5-1
d_gene: -
CDR3nt: TGCGCCAGCAGCTTGGCCTACGAGCAGTACTTC
CDR3aa: CASSLAYEQYF

j_gene: TRBJ1-1
abundance: -
v_gene: TRBV2
d_gene: -
CDR3nt: TGTGCCAGCCTTCCGGAGGTCAGGGGAATGAACACTGAAGCTTTCTTT
CDR3aa: CASLPEVRGMNTEAFF

j_gene: TRBJ2-2
abundance: -
v_gene: TRBV7-9
d_gene: -
CDR3nt: TGTGCCAGCAGCTTACCAACAGCGAACACCGGGGAGCTGTTTTTT
CDR3aa: CASSLPTANTGELFF

j_gene: TRBJ2-3
abundance: -
v_gene: TRBV11-2
d_gene: -
CDR3nt: TGTGCCAGCAGCCGGGAACCGGGCAGCTTCACAGATACGCAGTATTTT
CDR3aa: CASSREPGSFTDTQYF

j_gene: TRBJ1-1
abundance: once
v_gene: TRBV30
d_gene: -
CDR3nt: TGTGCCTGGAGTGTAGGGCCGGGCACTGAAGCTTTCTTT
CDR3aa: CAWSVGPGTEAFF

j_gene: TRBJ2-1
abundance: once
v_gene: TRBV7-2
d_gene: -
CDR3nt: TGTGCCAGCAGCTTAAGCGTCCGCTCCTACAATGAGCAGTTCTTC
CDR3aa: CASSLSVRSYNEQFF

j_gene: TRBJ1-1
abundance: -
v_gene: TRBV6-1
d_gene: -
CDR3nt: TGTGCCAGCAGTTACGGATCAGAAGCTTTCTTT
CDR3aa: CASSYGSEAFF

j_gene: TRBJ2-2
abundance: few
v_gene: TRBV7-9
d_gene: -
CDR3nt: TGTGCCAGCAGCTTAGGCACCGGGGAGCTGTTTTTT
CDR3aa: CASSLGTGELFF

j_gene: TRBJ2-7
abundance: -
v_gene: TRBV4-1
d_gene: -
CDR3nt: TGCGCCAGCAGCCAAGCATGGGACCGAACCTACGAGCAGTACTTC
CDR3aa: CASSQAWDRTYEQYF

j_gene: TRBJ2-1
abundance: -
v_gene: TRBV19
d_gene: -
CDR3nt: TGTGCCAGTAGATTGGCGGTGAGCTCCTACAATGAGCAGTTCTTC
CDR3aa: CASRLAVSSYNEQFF

j_gene: TRBJ2-5
abundance: -
v_gene: TRBV13
d_gene: -
CDR3nt: TGTGCCAGCACCCTCCGGGACGGCAAAGAGACCCAGTACTTC
CDR3aa: CASTLRDGKETQYF

j_gene: TRBJ2-7
abundance: once
v_gene: TRBV6-1
d_gene: -
CDR3nt: TGTGCCAGTCACGTGGGGGCAGACTACGAGCAGTACTTC
CDR3aa: CASHVGADYEQYF

j_gene: TRBJ1-2
abundance: -
v_gene: TRBV5-6
d_gene: -
CDR3nt: TGTGCCAGCAGGGGGGTAGAAGGGACGAACTATGGCTACACCTTC
CDR3aa: CASRGVEGTNYGYTF